Sequencing of this T cell receptor beta chain was carried out in a study of beta chain features in type 1 diabetes. Study-wide findings and caveats: Insertions were fewer and deletions more numerous at VDJ junctions in type 1 diabetes patients. It was among patients, rather than healthy donors, that naive, central memory and Treg TCRB repertoires appeared more similar. Resolution of whether HLA type affects TCRB rearrangement was not achieved here. PCR, the amplification step, might favor shorter templates, equally in patients and controls.

All of the isolated RNA was reverse transcribed, so expressed TCRB transcripts were sequenced. Libraries were prepared by immunoSEQ multiplex PCR; TCRdb keeps only in-frame clonotypes and omits some of them. The table has under 550,000 clones, about an eighth seen once; the top ten hold 0.045% to 0.06%. The CDR3 runs 14 residues. Trimming cost V 5 bases and J 2 bases; bases outside gene matches: 3. In germline, CDR1 is SGHTA, CDR2 FQGTGA. Worth noting for this clone: What it binds is not known.

Sequencing used naive CD4+ T cells from blood. The chain recombines TRBV7-3 with TRBJ2-3, with 8 nucleotides matching TRBD1. This TCR was recovered from a woman between 18 and 30 years old in good health. Here the CDR3 reads CASSRDRYTDTQYF. The CDR3, as DNA: TGTGCCAGCAGCCGGGACAGGTACACAGATACGCAGTATTTT.